What follows are 31 T cell receptor beta chains derived from one specimen sequenced in a study of blood T cell repertoires in COVID-19 (dated by TCRdb to about 2020). The library was produced with the immunoSEQ multiplex PCR assay. Here the immuneACCESS table is served through TCRdb, limited to in-frame sequences with V and J called. Missing clones are a known gap in these copies; in checked studies unresolved V genes cover under half, and the rest lacks a known reason. For this sample the table gives about 80,000 clones, of which about 80% were detected only once. The ten largest clones capture around 12% of the sample. Input material: peripheral blood. These receptor sequences come from a woman in her thirties or forties with active or convalescent COVID-19.

The chain recombines TRBV10-3 with TRBJ1-5; D possibly corresponds to TRBD1 (5 bases). With 3 bases removed from V and 10 bases from J, the gap between germline ends came to 10 bases. CDR3 length: 12 amino acids. Germline-derived CDR1 and CDR2 are ENHRY and SYGVKD. As DNA, the CDR3 is TGTGCCATCAGTGATGGGGGGGATCCCCAGCATTTT. This sequence encodes CAISDGGDPQHF.

J is TRBJ2-1 and V is TRBV10-3; 8 bases are shared with TRBD2. CDR1 is ENHRY, CDR2 SYGVKD, per germline. The V and J ends lost 2 bases and 8 bases, in that order; junction bases with no gene match: 5. The CDR3 loop spans 14 amino acids. CDR3 protein: CAISEREGLDEQFF. The CDR3 nucleotides are TGTGCCATCAGTGAGCGGGAGGGCCTAGATGAGCAGTTCTTC.

J is TRBJ1-1 and V is TRBV27; D is possibly TRBD1 (6 bases). The CDR3 extends over 14 amino acids. Between the trimmed V and J ends, which lost 4 bases and 5 bases, there was a span of 14 bases. Per the germline V gene, CDR1 is MNHEY and CDR2 is SMNVEV (reference sequence). For the CDR3, the DNA is TGTGCCAGCAGTTCCGGTCAGGGGATGACTGAAGCTTTCTTT. Residues: CASSSGQGMTEAFF.

This rearrangement joins TRBV4-2 to TRBJ2-6, with 12 bases lining up with TRBD2. Germline assignment: CDR1 LGHNA and CDR2 YNFKEQ. This CDR3 comprises 18 residues. V shed 0 bases, J shed 2 bases, and the junction held 2 bases outside the gene matches. The CDR3 spells CASSQEGLAGPGANVLTF. DNA for the CDR3: TGTGCCAGCAGCCAAGAGGGACTAGCGGGCCCTGGGGCCAACGTCCTGACTTTC.

V usage is TRBV4-3 and J usage is TRBJ1-6; tentatively, D is TRBD1 (5 bases). This CDR3 comprises 14 residues. Per germline, CDR1 LGHNA and CDR2 YSLEER. V lost 0 bases to trimming and J lost 9 bases, with 9 bases between them. Here the CDR3 DNA reads TGCGCCAGCAGCCAAGAGGCGGGGCCTTCACCCCTCCACTTT. This sequence encodes CASSQEAGPSPLHF.

This clone came up once. The chain joins TRBV7-7 to TRBJ2-5, with 8 bases matching TRBD2. CDR1 and CDR2 (germline): SSHAT, FNYEAQ (reference sequence). V lost 5 bases and J lost 5; bases outside the gene matches: 10. This CDR3 is 15 amino acids long. The CDR3 coding sequence is TGTGCCAGCAGCCCCCAACAGGGCGGGAGGGAGACCCAGTACTTC. This encodes CASSPQQGGRETQYF.

This chain links TRBV19 with TRBJ2-7; 7 bases fit TRBD1. The CDR3 contains 12 residues. Trimming removed 5 bases from V and 3 bases from J; junction bases left unmatched: 1. The germline gives CDR1 LNHDA, CDR2 SQIVND (reference sequence). Here the CDR3 reads CASSSGGYEQYF. CDR3 sequence (DNA): TGTGCCAGTAGTTCAGGGGGCTACGAGCAGTACTTC.

This clone was counted between two and nine times. The V and J genes are TRBV10-3 and TRBJ2-7; 9 nucleotides align to TRBD1. Per germline, CDR1 ENHRY and CDR2 SYGVKD. This CDR3 is built from 14 residues. The J segment lost 4 bases and the V segment lost 5 bases, leaving 6 bases of the junction unmatched. This chain's CDR3 is CAISQRTGVYEQYF. CDR3 coding DNA: TGTGCCATCAGTCAACGGACAGGGGTGTACGAGCAGTACTTC.

This chain connects TRBV18 to TRBJ1-1, with TRBD1 matching over 8 bases. This CDR3 has 15 amino acids. Germline CDR1 and CDR2: KGHSH and LQKENI. V shed 1 base, J shed 5 bases, and the junction held 6 bases outside the gene matches. The CDR3 DNA follows: TGTGCCAGCTCACCACGAACAGGGGGTGATACTGAAGCTTTCTTT. Translating it yields CASSPRTGGDTEAFF.

V usage is TRBV21-1 and J usage is TRBJ2-7; the table's TRBD2 call for D was not verified on the DNA. TRBV21-1 constitutes a pseudogene. This CDR3 is built from 16 residues. The CDR3 region has the DNA TGTGCCAGCAGCAAATATCCTAGCGGGAGGGCCTACGAGCAGTACTTC. Its protein is CASSKYPSGRAYEQYF.

This clone was counted a single time. The chain combines TRBV4-3 with TRBJ2-7, with 10 bases lining up with TRBD1. The V gene's germline CDR1 is LGHNA and CDR2 YSLEER. CDR3 length: 18 residues. The trim removed 1 base at V and 3 bases at J, leaving 12 bases unmatched. CDR3 region: CASSQAPAGTGAYYEQYF. The CDR3 DNA reads as TGCGCCAGCAGCCAAGCCCCAGCCGGGACAGGGGCCTACTACGAGCAGTACTTC.

The chain is built from TRBV29-1 and TRBJ2-5; a possible D gene is TRBD2 (6 bases). The CDR3 is made up of 14 amino acids. The V end lost 6 bases, the J end lost 2 bases, and 16 bases lay between the germline ends. Germline V gives CDR1 SQVTM, CDR2 ANQGSEA. The CDR3 sequence is CSVGGTSSQETQYF. CDR3 sequence (DNA): TGCAGCGTGGGAGGCACCTCCTCTCAAGAGACCCAGTACTTC.

The J gene is TRBJ1-1, the V gene TRBV18; 7 nucleotides align to TRBD1. V trimming: 6 bases; J trimming: 4 bases; junction bases outside the gene matches: 8. Germline-derived CDR1 and CDR2 are KGHSH and LQKENI. The CDR3 is 14 residues long. This chain's CDR3 is CASSLSRGVTEAFF. The CDR3 region has the DNA TGTGCCAGCTCCCTATCCAGGGGGGTCACTGAAGCTTTCTTT.

This chain joins TRBV5-1 and TRBJ2-5, with a tentative D call TRBD1 (5 bases). The germline gives CDR1 SGHRS, CDR2 YFSETQ. The V end lost 4 bases, the J end lost 1 base, and 11 bases lay between the germline ends. CDR3 length equals 14 residues. CDR3 DNA: TGCGCCAGCAGCCCAGACAGCCCCCAAGAGACCCAGTACTTC. Protein: CASSPDSPQETQYF.

This clone has more than one count but fewer than ten. This chain links TRBV5-1 with TRBJ1-2, with 7 bases aligning to TRBD1. Germline CDR1 and CDR2: SGHRS and YFSETQ. This CDR3 has 12 residues. Unmatched junction bases numbered 0, after V lost 4 bases and J lost 3 bases. CDR3 coding DNA: TGCGCCAGCAGCGGACAGGACTATGGCTACACCTTC. It yields the protein CASSGQDYGYTF.

The rearrangement links TRBV5-6 to TRBJ2-3; weak D call: TRBD1 (6 bases). The CDR3 sequence is 14 residues long. CDR1 SGHDT and CDR2 YYEEEE come from the germline V gene. Trimming stripped 2 bases from V and 6 bases from J, with 13 bases between. The CDR3: CASSFNQGMDTQYF. CDR3 nucleotides: TGTGCCAGCAGCTTTAATCAGGGGATGGATACGCAGTATTTT.

V gene TRBV4-3 combines with J gene TRBJ2-7; 14 bases map to TRBD2. Looked up from germline, CDR1 is LGHNA and CDR2 is YSLEER. This CDR3 is 15 amino acids long. V gave up 1 base and J gave up 6 bases; unmatched junction bases: 2. CDR3 sequence: CASSQGGLAGVEQYF. The CDR3 DNA reads as TGCGCCAGCAGCCAAGGGGGACTAGCGGGGGTCGAGCAGTACTTC.

V and J are TRBV5-1 and TRBJ1-1, with D tentatively TRBD1 (6 bases). Germline V gene data show CDR1 as SGHRS and CDR2 as YFSETQ. V lost 0 bases to trimming and J lost 6 bases, with 18 bases between them. The CDR3 is 16 residues long. Here the CDR3 DNA reads TGCGCCAGCAGCTTGGCCACGGGACAAGAAGGCTCTGAAGCTTTCTTT. Its translation: CASSLATGQEGSEAFF.

This clone was recorded a few times. The CDR3 region is CASQDRVGMGYEQYF. The CDR3 nucleotides are TGTGCCAGTCAAGACAGGGTTGGGATGGGCTACGAGCAGTACTTC. The V call is TRBV19, the J call TRBJ2-7; 7 positions agree with TRBD1. CDR1 is LNHDA, CDR2 SQIVND, per germline (reference sequence). This CDR3 has 15 residues. The ends lost 8 bases at V and 3 bases at J; junction bases unmatched: 13. Looking up the rest from reference TRBV19 and TRBJ2-7 gives the full variable domain: DGGITQSPKYLFRKEGQNVTLSCEQNLNHDAMYWYRQDPGQGLRLIYYSQIVNDFQKGDIAEGYSVSREKKESFPLTVTSAQKNPTAFYLCASQDRVGMGYEQYFGPGTRLTVT.

The V gene is TRBV10-3, the J gene TRBJ1-3; D is perhaps TRBD1 (6 bases). This CDR3 is 16 amino acids long. Germline V CDR1 and CDR2: ENHRY, SYGVKD. V gave up 3 bases and J gave up 0 bases, with 12 bases separating them. CDR3 DNA: TGTGCCATCAGTGACCCGACAGGACACTCTGGAAACACCATATATTTT. It encodes CAISDPTGHSGNTIYF.

The chain uses TRBV19 and TRBJ1-6; 9 positions agree with TRBD1. This CDR3 comprises 15 residues. V lost 6 bases and J lost 8; bases outside the gene matches: 8. CDR1 and CDR2 from the germline V gene are LNHDA and SQIVND (reference sequence). The CDR3 sequence: CASRGQGGNYSPLHF. In DNA, the CDR3 is TGTGCCAGTAGGGGACAGGGAGGCAACTATTCACCCCTCCACTTT.

V is TRBV19 and J is TRBJ1-5; 8 bases are shared with TRBD1. Germline values: CDR1 LNHDA, CDR2 SQIVND (reference sequence). The CDR3 is 15 amino acids. V shed 3 bases and J 6 bases; nucleotides not matched to a gene: 7. The CDR3 nucleotides are TGTGCCAGTAGTATCCTTGACAGGGGTAGTCAGCCCCAGCATTTT. Residues: CASSILDRGSQPQHF.

The rearrangement links TRBV28 to TRBJ2-2; 8 bases agree with TRBD1. Germline V gene data show CDR1 as MDHEN and CDR2 as SYDVKM. Unmatched junction bases numbered 10, after V lost 5 bases and J lost 5 bases. The CDR3 runs 16 residues. The DNA for the CDR3 is TGTGCCAGCAGTCTTAGACAGGGGCTCTGGACCGGGGAGCTGTTTTTT. Translation gives CASSLRQGLWTGELFF.

This clone was observed a handful of times. The CDR3 DNA is TGTGCCAGCAGCTCAGGGGGAAACACTGAAGCTTTCTTT. This translates into CASSSGGNTEAFF. This chain links TRBV9 with TRBJ1-1; 7 bases are a match to TRBD1. CDR3 length: 13 residues. Germline values: CDR1 SGDLS, CDR2 YYNGEE. J was trimmed by 2 bases and V by 4 bases; bases with no gene match: 2.

This clone was counted between two and nine times. The chain combines TRBV19 with TRBJ1-4; TRBD1 matches at 7 bases. The CDR3 spans 15 residues. The V and J ends lost 8 bases and 0 bases, in that order; junction bases with no gene match: 6. In germline, CDR1 is LNHDA, CDR2 SQIVND (reference sequence). The CDR3 region is CASRTGVTTNEKLFF. CDR3 nucleotide sequence: TGTGCCAGTCGAACAGGGGTAACAACTAATGAAAAACTGTTTTTT.

The V call is TRBV19, the J call TRBJ2-3; D possibly corresponds to TRBD1 (6 bases). V was cut by 5 bases and J by 3 bases, with 15 bases left in between. Per germline, CDR1 LNHDA and CDR2 SQIVND (reference sequence). There are 15 residues in the CDR3. CDR3 protein: CASSPVQGGTDTQYF. The CDR3 DNA follows: TGTGCCAGTAGTCCCGTACAGGGTGGGACAGATACGCAGTATTTT.

A few counts support this clone. V usage is TRBV4-3 and J usage is TRBJ1-2, with D maybe TRBD1 (5 bases). CDR3 length: 11 amino acids. Looked up from germline, CDR1 is LGHNA and CDR2 is YSLEER. V was cut by 4 bases and J by 8 bases, with 8 bases left in between. The CDR3 loop reads CASSPGWGYTF. DNA of the CDR3: TGCGCCAGCAGCCCAGGGTGGGGCTACACCTTC.

The chain combines TRBV12-3 or TRBV12-4 with TRBJ1-5, with unresolved D. The V end was cut by 7 bases, the J end by 9 bases, with 13 bases between. The CDR3 contains 12 residues. The CDR3 DNA sequence: TGTGCCAGCACCGCCCTCACCGGGCCCCAGCATTTT. Translating it yields CASTALTGPQHF.

The DNA of the CDR3 is TGTGCCAGCAGTTTATACGGGGAGGGGTGGGTAAACACTGAAGCTTTCTTT. This sequence encodes CASSLYGEGWVNTEAFF. V gene TRBV27 combines with J gene TRBJ1-1; a weak D match, TRBD1 (5 bases). The germline V gene encodes CDR1 MNHEY and CDR2 SMNVEV (reference sequence). The CDR3 is made up of 17 amino acids. V lost 1 base, J lost 2 bases, and 17 bases lay in between.

The chain recombines TRBV2 with TRBJ2-5; perhaps TRBD1 as D (6 bases). Germline-derived CDR1 and CDR2 are SNHLY and FYNNEI. The V gene lost 6 bases and the J gene lost 5 bases, with 13 bases spanning the gap. The CDR3 runs 13 residues. The CDR3 nucleotides are TGTGCCAGCAGAGTACAGGGTCGGGAGACCCAGTACTTC. It codes for CASRVQGRETQYF.

Only a few counts were recorded for this clone. The chain is built from TRBV4-2 and TRBJ1-1; the D gene is possibly TRBD1 (5 bases). This CDR3 region has 14 residues. Germline V gene lookup returns CDR1 LGHNA and CDR2 YNFKEQ. V lost 5 bases, J lost 3 bases, and 13 bases lay in between. The CDR3: CASSFFDSHTEAFF. The CDR3 DNA follows: TGTGCCAGCAGCTTTTTTGACAGCCACACTGAAGCTTTCTTT.